This TCR beta chain was documented in a study of response to subunit inactivated influenza vaccine. Points from the study as a whole: Authors suggested each seasonal influenza vaccination recruits few new T cells.

The germline V and J ends were trimmed by 4 bases and 5 bases, with 14 bases remaining between them. This CDR3 region has 14 residues. TCRdb redid the calling of the RT-PCR reads with MiXCR, one entry per CDR3 protein. The sample holds more than 450,000 distinct CDR3 sequences; roughly 12% are singletons and the top ten take roughly 10%. This clonotype occurred a few times. Its antigen is still unknown. Specimen: PBMCs from blood, collected on the day of vaccination. This TCR derives from a man in his fifties or sixties who received an inactivated influenza vaccine. The chain joins TRBV12-3 or TRBV12-4 to TRBJ2-5; D is unresolved. DNA for the CDR3: TGTGCCAGCAGTTCCCCTCGAGTCCAGGAGACCCAGTACTTC. Translation: CASSSPRVQETQYF.